This TCR beta chain was captured in a study of cytomegalovirus exposure and HLA in healthy donors (dated by TCRdb to about 2017). Background on the whole study: In an earlier analysis of fewer than 750 of the donors, 276 Gb of sequence data and approximately 100 million unique TCR beta sequences from about 179 million T cells were reported. To predict cytomegalovirus infection status, the study combined high-throughput TCR immunosequencing, statistical association of individual TCRs with disease status, and machine learning. The T cell repertoires of roughly 660 subjects were profiled by immunosequencing and related to cytomegalovirus serostatus. The aim of the study was to test whether cataloging public T cell receptors could identify signatures of past pathogen exposure. Approximately 330 gigabases of sequencing data and roughly 81 million unique TCR sequences made up an early release that covered fewer than 650 HLA-typed donors. A separate validation cohort of some 130 different subjects was used in addition to the roughly 620-subject first cohort. In a later genetic analysis, genome-wide SNP genotypes for 398 of the 666 donors were used, and that subset was treated as a discovery cohort. On average, approximately 250,000 unique TCR beta nucleotide sequences were sequenced per donor among a few hundred genotyped donors of the cohort, with roughly 18% of those sequences being non-productive. Donor age, sex, ethnicity and CMV serostatus were compiled together with the repertoire data. All discovery cohort repertoires had been generated using a single sequencing platform. Both class I and class II loci were covered by HLA typing, at four-digit resolution. To study patterns of TCR occurrence, a later analysis re-analyzed previously published TCR beta repertoires from more than 550 donors and added high-resolution HLA genotyping. The genetic ancestry cluster associated with self-reported Caucasian donors included over 65% of the roughly 360 genotyped donors. In the later analysis, no new phenotypic data were used to find candidate immune exposures; instead, reliance was placed on TCR beta sequences and their occurrence across donors. An earlier analysis of several hundred of the donors applied high-throughput TCR beta sequencing to assess whether each TCR beta V gene segment acted as functional or pseudogenic. The number of donors typed differed by locus, with 629-630 for A, B, C, DRB1 and DQB1, over 500 for DQA1, nearly 610 for DPA1, and around 460 for DPB1. Four to six DR-DQ haplotypes were handled as single units for association and clustering, since linkage in the cohort was strong.

The cohort was made up of approximately 670 healthy bone marrow donors. Cohort members were all nominally healthy when sampled, although unrecorded immune exposures were likely present. The donor was CMV seronegative and was included in the group of several hundred seronegative cohort members. Each donor provided a peripheral blood sample, and peripheral blood mononuclear cells were used for TCR beta sequencing. The Qiagen DNeasy Blood Extraction Kit was used to extract genomic DNA from the blood cell samples. Overall results and qualifications from the work: Linkage disequilibrium might explain the correlated functional status among segregating V segments, but an unknown experimental factor could not be ruled out. This cohort had only TCR beta chains sequenced, and the lack of alpha or paired-chain data limited which features could be detected. The study gave a list of some 150 TCR beta chains associated with cytomegalovirus. Presence/absence analyses assumed roughly uniform sequencing depth across donors, an assumption that may not hold. An association between a missense DCLRE1C variant and V-gene and J-gene trimming of TCR beta chains was found in a later genetic analysis and replicated in an independent cohort. Across donors, most TCR sequences were observed very rarely, whereas some public TCRs were present in many individuals. In a later analysis, HLA-associated TCR beta chains showed more clonal expansion and lower generation probabilities than non-associated chains that were equally common. A later analysis reported that several top co-occurrence clusters appeared linked to parvovirus B19, influenza, CMV and Epstein-Barr virus. Strong co-occurrence of HLA alleles, especially DR and DQ, made assigning TCR associations to individual alleles difficult. A few of the identified cytomegalovirus-associated TCR beta chains were confirmed in vitro to be specific for cytomegalovirus antigens. A later analysis found that TCR association rates varied across HLA loci, with DRB1 alleles showing the most associated TCRs and HLA-C alleles the fewest. Some IMGT-functional V segments, including TRBV6-2 and TRBV6-3, could not be told apart with the 87-base-pair reads, so those segments were excluded. Because some donors lacked HLA typing at each locus, the association tests relied only on the typed subset. It was suggested by the authors that the approach could potentially be generalized to other disease states and immunological phenotypes. A later genetic analysis reported fewer N-insertions in productive TCRs among donors in an Asian-associated ancestry cluster than the roughly 700-donor mean. In an earlier analysis of around 500 of the donors, most TCR beta V segments appeared in productive rearrangements about 90% or about 30% of the time, broadly matching IMGT annotations. The classifier was reported to diagnose cytomegalovirus status with high specificity and sensitivity in both the original and validation cohorts. In a later analysis, most CMV-associated TCR beta chains were found to appear HLA-restricted, with HLA associations seemingly driven largely by CMV exposure. CMV serostatus was the only immune exposure information available for the cohort. A further reported finding was that TCR beta sequences accurately predicted the HLA-A and HLA-B alleles for most subjects in the first cohort. Because counts were too low, seventeen rarely observed V segments, including chromosome 9 orphons, were left out of the earlier analysis of 587 of the donors. In a later analysis, 16,951 TCR beta sequences were associated with specific HLA alleles at a false discovery rate of 0.05. A cluster of highly shared sequence variants was judged likely to be a technical artifact of the sequencing pipeline.

Libraries were constructed by the immunoSEQ multiplex PCR assay. The multiplex PCR relied on a mix of 60 forward primers for TCR Vbeta segments and 13 reverse primers for TCR Jbeta segments. A multiplex PCR assay on genomic DNA amplified the CDR3 region of rearranged TCR beta genes. On the Illumina HiSeq System, the amplified TCR beta libraries were sequenced as 87-base-pair reads. The published analysis was carried out like this. A later analysis counted about 80 million unique TCR beta chains across the 700 or so repertoires, and 10 million to 12 million of these chains were shared by at least two donors. Raw reads were error-corrected and collapsed into unique sequences by a nearest-neighbor algorithm in which closely related sequences were merged to remove PCR and sequencing errors. Alignment of CDR3 sequences to IMGT reference sequences was used to assign V, D and J gene segments. For a sequence to be retained, a match of at least six nucleotides was required to both a V gene segment and a J gene segment. Rearrangements were classified as productive when the CDR3 lacked stop codons and remained in frame with V and J, and all other rearrangements were classified as non-productive. Following IMGT convention, CDR3 was defined as the stretch from the second conserved V-encoded cysteine to the conserved J-encoded phenylalanine. The earlier analysis of a few hundred of the donors excluded sequences that lacked an unambiguous match to a single V gene segment. An earlier analysis of under 750 of the donors called V segments functional above 56.7% productive rearrangements and segregating when the between-donor standard deviation exceeded 5%. A statistical classification framework was built for diagnosing cytomegalovirus status from the catalog of TCR beta chain sequences. In a later analysis, TCR nucleotide sequences were compared against IMGT/GENE-DB human TR gene sequences so that V and J genes could be assigned. Using the TCRdist pipeline, a later analysis assigned CDR3 sequences along with most-parsimonious VDJ recombination scenarios. A later analysis defined each TCR beta chain by its CDR3 amino acid sequence plus V-gene family, and excluded reads lacking a unique V-gene family. To address suspected cross-contamination and a sequencing artifact, a later analysis removed approximately 600 highly shared, low-generation-probability nucleotide sequences. A later analysis calculated a clonal expansion index for each public chain from normalized within-repertoire ranks of inferred template counts. In a later analysis, generation probabilities were computed with a VDJ recombination model fitted to out-of-frame rearrangements, and the resulting probabilities were checked against IGoR. Hypergeometric tests were used in a later analysis to score TCR-TCR, TCR-HLA and TCR-CMV co-occurrence, with a repertoire-size bias correction applied to the TCR pairs. To estimate false discovery rates, a later analysis permuted the HLA or CMV assignments 20 times. In a later analysis, co-occurring TCRs were grouped with DBSCAN, and TCRdist sequence similarity was added when clustering was performed within HLA-allele-positive subsets. Repertoires with fewer than 30,000 or more than 120,000 public chains, plus five repertoires with anomalous nucleotide sharing, were excluded from co-occurrence clustering. The table comes from immuneACCESS by way of TCRdb, which keeps in-frame sequences with V and J called. Part of the clones is missing from these tables; in studies checked, under half for an unresolved V gene and the rest for unknown reasons. The V and J calls and clone size are taken from that table; D and trimming were inferred from the DNA. The sample table holds about 150,000 clones, of which about three quarters were seen once. In total, the top ten clones hold 4% to 4.5% of the sample.

For this clone: The antigen it binds to is not known. Within one base of it there is no much larger clone, and no base qualities were kept.

Counted from cysteine to phenylalanine, this CDR3 has 11 amino acids. Here the CDR3 DNA is all that survives: 33 bases in frame from base 1. The germline V gene yields SGHTS for CDR1 and YDEGEE for CDR2. Trimming at the junction amounts to 8 bases on V and 1 base on J, and the germline ends lie 6 bases apart. Sequenced: PBMCs. The chain couples TRBV5-8 to TRBJ1-2; a tentative D call is TRBD1 (5 bases match). The sequence was collected from a woman aged 40 to 49 in good health and CMV-seronegative. The CDR3 region: CASQGNYGYTF. The DNA is TGTGCCAGTCAGGGTAACTATGGCTACACCTTC.